The present T cell receptor beta chain was sequenced within a study of identical twins. The CDR3 consists of 14 residues. The germline V and J ends were trimmed by 3 bases and 6 bases, with 11 bases remaining between them. Points from the study as a whole: Models underestimated out-of-frame TCR alpha sharing in monozygotic twins.

On this clonotype: The antigen is unknown.

Carrying unique molecular identifiers, the cDNA also gained a universal primer site through template switching. MiXCR was run by TCRdb on the 5' RACE reads, yielding one entry per CDR3 protein. The repertoire holds 1.5 million or so distinct CDR3 sequences, more than 30% seen once, with 0.25% to 0.3% in the top ten. Sequenced sample: cord blood. This chain uses TRBV12-3 or TRBV12-4 with TRBJ2-2; D is perhaps TRBD1 (7 bases). The sequence derives from a newborn girl in good health. This CDR3 is CASSFPGGPGELFF. As DNA, the CDR3 is TGTGCCAGCAGTTTCCCAGGGGGGCCCGGGGAGCTGTTTTTT.